This T cell receptor (beta chain) is from a study of T cell changes during pregnancy in multiple sclerosis. This clone ranks as medium-sized. Clones were sequenced by immunoSEQ multiplex PCR, and TCRdb holds only the in-frame ones, with some missing. The repertoire has about 84,000 clones, about 95% of them found once; the top ten carry about 2.3%. CDR3 length: 17 amino acids. Trimming removed 2 bases from V and 6 bases from J; junction bases left unmatched: 9. CDR1 is SGHTA, CDR2 FQGTGA, per germline. This TCR came from a female donor with multiple sclerosis, enrolled in a pregnancy study. This rearrangement joins TRBV7-3 to TRBJ2-1, with 11 bases matching TRBD2. This material consisted of peripheral blood, taken in the third trimester of pregnancy. The CDR3 DNA reads TGTGCCAGCAGCTTAGTCGTGGCTAGCGGGGGGACCAATGAGCAGTTCTTC. Encoded protein: CASSLVVASGGTNEQFF.